This TCR beta chain was retrieved from a study of blood T cell repertoires in COVID-19. On the study more broadly: The study drew acute and convalescent COVID-19 samples from the United States, Italy and Spain. Sample material is recorded as cDNA or gDNA derived from T cells, B-cell-depleted T cells, or PBMCs.

In Seattle, patients joined the study during active infection and were tracked longitudinally. How the authors handled the data: Amplifying reference gene primers gave estimates of nucleated cell counts. The assay was immunoSEQ multiplex PCR, and TCRdb's table has in-frame clones only and misses some. D and trimming were read from the DNA, whereas the V and J calls and clone size are those reported in that table. The sample lists about 350,000 clones; roughly 89% were seen once. The CDR3 totals 16 residues. V lost 2 bases to trimming and J lost 5 bases; unmatched junction nucleotides: 9. Germline V CDR1 and CDR2: SGHDT, YYEEEE.

Sequences were obtained from peripheral blood. V is TRBV5-6 and J is TRBJ2-2, with 7 bases identical to TRBD2. This sequence was found in a woman aged 60 to 75 with COVID-19, enrolled during active disease. The CDR3 spells CASSLFQGGRTGELFF. DNA of the CDR3: TGTGCCAGCAGCTTATTCCAGGGCGGGAGAACCGGGGAGCTGTTTTTT.